The next 23 T cell receptor beta chains were all read from a single sample in a study of monozygotic twins with inflammatory bowel disease. TCRdb reprocessed the 5' RACE reads; each CDR3 protein has one entry and no DNA is given. The sample has around 210,000 distinct CDR3 sequences; the top ten hold 6% to 9%. Sequenced: blood. These receptors all come from a human donor with ulcerative colitis or Crohn's disease, or a healthy co-twin of an affected twin (not recorded which).

J is TRBJ1-5 and V is TRBV4-3; the TCRdb call, TRBD1, lacks DNA for checking. Germline lookup yields CDR1 LGHNA and CDR2 YSLEER. The CDR3 loop spans 16 amino acids. CDR3: CASSQDRDRGAQPQHF.

The chain recombines TRBV29-1 with TRBJ1-3. This CDR3 has 13 amino acids. Germline CDR1 SQVTM, CDR2 ANQGSEA. The CDR3 region is CSAGGGVENTIYF.

V gene TRBV5-1 combines with J gene TRBJ2-1; there is no DNA to check the TCRdb D call of TRBD2. The CDR3 consists of 14 residues. Looked up from germline, CDR1 is SGHRS and CDR2 is YFSETQ. The chain's CDR3 is CASSLRGLYNEQFF.

The chain links TRBV5-6 to TRBJ2-6; TCRdb's D call, TRBD2, is unchecked because there is no DNA. CDR1 is SGHDT, CDR2 YYEEEE, per germline. The CDR3 is 15 residues long. This CDR3 reads CASNYGGSGANVLTF.

The V and J genes are TRBV5-4 and TRBJ1-6; TCRdb indicates TRBD1, and absent DNA this call remains unverified. Germline V CDR1 and CDR2: SGHNT, YYREEE (reference sequence). The CDR3 runs to 15 residues. The chain's CDR3 is CASSARDRGNSPLHF. The whole variable domain, filled in from reference TRBV5-4 and TRBJ1-6, reads ETGVTQSPTHLIKTRGQQVTLRCSSQSGHNTVSWYQQALGQGPQFIFQYYREEENGRGNFPPRFSGLQFPNYSSELNVNALELDDSALYLCASSARDRGNSPLHFGNGTRLTVT.

The J gene is TRBJ2-7, the V gene TRBV6-1. CDR1 is MNHNS, CDR2 SASEGT, per germline. The CDR3 sequence is 12 residues long. The CDR3 protein is CASIGGPPEQYF.

J is TRBJ1-3 and V is TRBV18; as DNA is missing, the TRBD1 call by TCRdb cannot be tested. This CDR3 comprises 15 residues. Germline V lookup: CDR1 KGHSH, CDR2 LQKENI. The CDR3 loop is CASSNQPGSGNTIYF.

The V call is TRBV4-1, the J call TRBJ1-2; TCRdb outputs TRBD1, but without DNA this stays unchecked. The CDR3 has 16 residues. Germline CDR1 and CDR2: MGHRA and YSYEKL. CDR3 region: CASSRGQGGRNYGYTF.

This chain uses TRBV5-1 with TRBJ2-5; TCRdb outputs TRBD1, but without DNA this stays unchecked. CDR1 is SGHRS and CDR2 is YFSETQ in the germline V gene. The CDR3 runs to 13 residues. CDR3 in amino acids: CASSRGPQETQYF.

The V and J genes are TRBV20-1 and TRBJ2-3; there is no DNA to check the TCRdb D call of TRBD2. This CDR3 comprises 14 residues. Looked up from germline, CDR1 is DFQATT and CDR2 is SNEGSKA (reference sequence). The CDR3 here is CSCGTSGVTDTQYF.

V and J are TRBV6-1 and TRBJ2-3; the TRBD2 assignment by TCRdb is unverifiable without DNA. Germline assignment: CDR1 MNHNS and CDR2 SASEGT. The CDR3 sequence is 16 residues long. The CDR3 loop reads CASGRRVGSDPDTQYF.

The rearrangement links TRBV5-6 to TRBJ1-6. Germline loops: CDR1 SGHDT, CDR2 YYEEEE. The CDR3 is 13 residues long. CDR3 residues: CASSLERNSPLHF.

This chain connects TRBV5-6 to TRBJ2-5. This CDR3 comprises 15 residues. From germline, CDR1 is SGHDT and CDR2 YYEEEE. CDR3 sequence reads: CASSLDRGIQETQYF.

This sequence joins TRBV18 and TRBJ1-1. CDR3 length equals 14 residues. Germline CDR1 is KGHSH and CDR2 is LQKENI. The CDR3 sequence: CASSPRASNTEAFF.

CDR3 sequence reads: CASSYREGAYEQYF. The rearrangement joins TRBV6-5 to TRBJ2-7; TCRdb proposes TRBD1, but this gene call is untestable without DNA. CDR3 length: 14 residues. Germline assignment: CDR1 MNHEY and CDR2 SVGAGI.

V usage is TRBV4-2 and J usage is TRBJ1-5. The CDR3 is 13 amino acids. Germline loops: CDR1 LGHNA, CDR2 YNFKEQ. CDR3 sequence reads: CASSQGSSQPQHF.

This rearrangement joins TRBV7-2 to TRBJ2-2; TCRdb's assignment of TRBD2 cannot be checked, as there is no DNA. Germline values: CDR1 SGHTA, CDR2 FQGNSA. The CDR3 spans 16 residues. The CDR3 sequence is CASSSGLAGIDGELFF.

J is TRBJ1-2 and V is TRBV7-8; the TCRdb call, TRBD1, lacks DNA for checking. There are 18 residues in the CDR3. Per the germline V gene, CDR1 is SGHVS and CDR2 is FQNEAQ. The CDR3 here is CASSLSPTGTGGGYGYTF. The whole variable domain, remainder taken from reference TRBV7-8 and TRBJ1-2, is GAGVSQSPRYKVAKRGQDVALRCDPISGHVSLFWYQQALGQGPEFLTYFQNEAQLDKSGLPSDRFFAERPEGSVSTLKIQRTQQEDSAVYLCASSLSPTGTGGGYGYTFGSGTRLTVV.

The chain couples TRBV5-6 to TRBJ2-1; TCRdb returns TRBD2, unconfirmable since there is no DNA. CDR1 is SGHDT, CDR2 YYEEEE, per germline. The CDR3 consists of 18 residues. The CDR3 sequence: CASSLADTSGGPGNEQFF. Full variable domain (remainder filled in from reference TRBV5-6 and TRBJ2-1): DAGVTQSPTHLIKTRGQQVTLRCSPKSGHDTVSWYQQALGQGPQFIFQYYEEEERQRGNFPDRFSGHQFPNYSSELNVNALLLGDSALYLCASSLADTSGGPGNEQFFGPGTRLTVL.

The V and J genes are TRBV30 and TRBJ1-6; the D call of TRBD1 rests on TCRdb alone, since no DNA is present to check it. This CDR3 region has 14 residues. CDR1 is GTSNPN and CDR2 is SVGIG in the germline V gene (reference sequence). The CDR3 region is CAWSVTGRNSPLHF.

The rearrangement joins TRBV5-4 to TRBJ1-1; TCRdb lists TRBD1, though no DNA is available to test this call. CDR1 and CDR2 from the germline V gene are SGHNT and YYREEE (reference sequence). The CDR3 is 13 residues long. This CDR3 reads CASSFSGLTEAFF.

The V gene is TRBV18, the J gene TRBJ2-2; TCRdb indicates TRBD1, and absent DNA this call remains unverified. The length of the CDR3 is 14 residues. Germline values: CDR1 KGHSH, CDR2 LQKENI. This CDR3 reads CASSYAQGTGELFF.

J is TRBJ1-6 and V is TRBV18; TCRdb gives TRBD1 as the D gene, but with no DNA this cannot be confirmed. This CDR3 contains 14 residues. Per the germline V gene, CDR1 is KGHSH and CDR2 is LQKENI. This CDR3 is CASSPIGADSPLHF.